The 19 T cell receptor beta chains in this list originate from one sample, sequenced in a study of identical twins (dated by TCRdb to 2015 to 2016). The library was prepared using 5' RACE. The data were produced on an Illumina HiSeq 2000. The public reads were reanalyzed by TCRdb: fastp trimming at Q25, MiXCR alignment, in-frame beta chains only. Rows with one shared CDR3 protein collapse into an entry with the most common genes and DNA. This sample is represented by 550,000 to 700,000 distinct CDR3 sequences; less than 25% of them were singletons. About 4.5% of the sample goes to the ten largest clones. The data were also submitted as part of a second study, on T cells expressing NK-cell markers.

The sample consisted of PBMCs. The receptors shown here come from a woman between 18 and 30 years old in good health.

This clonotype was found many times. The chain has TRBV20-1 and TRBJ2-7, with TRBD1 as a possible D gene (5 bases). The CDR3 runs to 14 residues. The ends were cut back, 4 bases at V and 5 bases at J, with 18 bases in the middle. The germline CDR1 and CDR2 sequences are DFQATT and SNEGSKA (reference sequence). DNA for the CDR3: TGCAGTGCTATACCCCCCAGGGTGAAAGACGAGCAGTACTTC. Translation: CSAIPPRVKDEQYF.

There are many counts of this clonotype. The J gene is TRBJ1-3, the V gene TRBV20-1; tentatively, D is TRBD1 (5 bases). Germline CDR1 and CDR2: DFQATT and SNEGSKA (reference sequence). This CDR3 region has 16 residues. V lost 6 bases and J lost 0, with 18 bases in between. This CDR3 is CSASHSGDFSGNTIYF. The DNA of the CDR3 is TGCAGTGCCTCCCATTCGGGGGACTTCTCTGGAAACACCATATATTTT.

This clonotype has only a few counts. This chain's CDR3 is CATSRELLRQGGETQYF. DNA of the CDR3: TGTGCCACCAGCAGAGAATTACTGAGGCAAGGGGGAGAGACCCAGTACTTC. The V and J genes are TRBV15 and TRBJ2-5; perhaps TRBD1 as D (6 bases). This CDR3 is built from 17 residues. Trimming removed 0 bases at V and 4 bases at J, with 18 bases between. In germline, CDR1 is LNHNV, CDR2 YYDKDF (reference sequence).

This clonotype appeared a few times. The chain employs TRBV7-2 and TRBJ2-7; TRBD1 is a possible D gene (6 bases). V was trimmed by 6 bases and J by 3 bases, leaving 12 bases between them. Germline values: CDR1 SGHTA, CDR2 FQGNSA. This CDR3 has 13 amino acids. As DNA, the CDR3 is TGTGCCAGCAGGCACAGGGCAATCTACGAGCAGTACTTC. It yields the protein CASRHRAIYEQYF. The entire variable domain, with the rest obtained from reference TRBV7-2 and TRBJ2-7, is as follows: GAGVSQSPSNKVTEKGKDVELRCDPISGHTALYWYRQSLGQGLEFLIYFQGNSAPDKSGLPSDRFSAERTGGSVSTLTIQRTQQEDSAVYLCASRHRAIYEQYFGPGTRLTVT.

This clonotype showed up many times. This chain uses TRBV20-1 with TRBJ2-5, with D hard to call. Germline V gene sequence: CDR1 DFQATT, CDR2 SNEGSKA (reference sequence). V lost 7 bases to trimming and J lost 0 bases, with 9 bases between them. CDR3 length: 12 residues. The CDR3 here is CSGVGNQETQYF. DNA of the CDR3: TGCAGTGGAGTAGGGAACCAAGAGACCCAGTACTTC.

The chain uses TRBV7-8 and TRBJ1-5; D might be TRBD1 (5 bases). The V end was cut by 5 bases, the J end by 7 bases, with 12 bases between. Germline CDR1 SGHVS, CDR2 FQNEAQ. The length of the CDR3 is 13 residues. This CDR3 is CASSRQNFQPQHF. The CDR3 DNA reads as TGTGCCAGCAGCCGACAGAATTTCCAGCCCCAGCATTTT.

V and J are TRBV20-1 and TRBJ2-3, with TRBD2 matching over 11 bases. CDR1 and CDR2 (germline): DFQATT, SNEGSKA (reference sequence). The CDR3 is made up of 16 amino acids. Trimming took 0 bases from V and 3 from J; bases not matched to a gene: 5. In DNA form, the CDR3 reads TGCAGTGCTAGAGATCCGAGGACTAGCGGGACAGATACGCAGTATTTT. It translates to CSARDPRTSGTDTQYF.

In DNA, the CDR3 is TGTGCCAGCAGTTTATCGAAGGGGGCTCTTAACACTGAAGCTTTCTTT. It translates to CASSLSKGALNTEAFF. This chain uses TRBV27 with TRBJ1-1, with 7 bases aligning to TRBD1. Germline V gene lookup returns CDR1 MNHEY and CDR2 SMNVEV (reference sequence). This CDR3 region has 16 residues. After removal of 0 bases from V and 2 bases from J, the junction contained 6 bases not matched to a gene.

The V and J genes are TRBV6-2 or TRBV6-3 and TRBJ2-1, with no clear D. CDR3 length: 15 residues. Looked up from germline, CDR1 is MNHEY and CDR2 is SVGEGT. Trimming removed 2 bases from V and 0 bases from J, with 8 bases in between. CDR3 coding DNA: TGTGCCAGCAGTTACGCCCCCCCCTCCTACAATGAGCAGTTCTTC. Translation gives CASSYAPPSYNEQFF.

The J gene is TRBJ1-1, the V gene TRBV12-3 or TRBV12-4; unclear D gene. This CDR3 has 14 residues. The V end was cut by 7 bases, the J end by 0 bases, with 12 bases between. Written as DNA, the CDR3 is TGTGCCAGCACACTTTCACAACTGAACACTGAAGCTTTCTTT. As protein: CASTLSQLNTEAFF.

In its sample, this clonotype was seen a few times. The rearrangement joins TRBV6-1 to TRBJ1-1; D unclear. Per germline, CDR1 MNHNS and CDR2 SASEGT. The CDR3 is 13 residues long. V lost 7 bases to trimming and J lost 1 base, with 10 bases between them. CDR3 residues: CASNHRRNTEAFF. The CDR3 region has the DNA TGTGCCAGCAACCACAGACGGAACACTGAAGCTTTCTTT.

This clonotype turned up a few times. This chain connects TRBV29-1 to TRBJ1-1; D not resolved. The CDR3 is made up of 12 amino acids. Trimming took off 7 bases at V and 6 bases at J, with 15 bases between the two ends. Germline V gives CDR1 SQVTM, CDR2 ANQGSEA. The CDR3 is CSAQKQTPEAFF. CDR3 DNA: TGCAGCGCCCAGAAGCAAACCCCTGAAGCTTTCTTT. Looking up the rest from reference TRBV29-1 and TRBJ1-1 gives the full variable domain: SAVISQKPSRDICQRGTSLTIQCQVDSQVTMMFWYRQQPGQSLTLIATANQGSEATYESGFVIDKFPISRPNLTFSTLTVSNMSPEDSSIYLCSAQKQTPEAFFGQGTRLTVV.

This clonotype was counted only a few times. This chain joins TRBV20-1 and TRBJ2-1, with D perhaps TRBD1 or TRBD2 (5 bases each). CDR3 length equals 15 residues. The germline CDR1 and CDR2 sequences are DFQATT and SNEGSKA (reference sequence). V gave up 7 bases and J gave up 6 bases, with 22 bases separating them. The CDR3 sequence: CSVRRQGAGRNEQFF. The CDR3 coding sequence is TGCAGTGTCCGCAGGCAGGGAGCAGGGCGCAATGAGCAGTTCTTC.

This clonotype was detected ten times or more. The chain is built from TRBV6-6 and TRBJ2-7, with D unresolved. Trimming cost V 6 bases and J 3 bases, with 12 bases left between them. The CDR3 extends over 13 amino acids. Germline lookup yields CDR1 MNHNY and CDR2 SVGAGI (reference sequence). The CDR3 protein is CASSSLRNYEQYF. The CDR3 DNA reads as TGTGCCAGCAGCTCACTTCGGAACTACGAGCAGTACTTC.

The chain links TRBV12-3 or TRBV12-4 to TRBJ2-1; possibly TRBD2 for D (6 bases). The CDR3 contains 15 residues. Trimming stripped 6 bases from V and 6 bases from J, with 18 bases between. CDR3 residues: CASSILATLGNEQFF. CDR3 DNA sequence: TGTGCCAGCAGCATCCTAGCGACATTGGGCAATGAGCAGTTCTTC.

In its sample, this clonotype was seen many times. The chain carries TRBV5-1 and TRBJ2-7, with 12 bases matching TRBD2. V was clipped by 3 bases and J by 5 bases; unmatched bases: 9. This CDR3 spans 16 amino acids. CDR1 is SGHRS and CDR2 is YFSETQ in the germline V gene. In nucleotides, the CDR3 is TGCGCCAGCAGCTACCGGACTAGCGGGATCCTGAACGAGCAGTACTTC. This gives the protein CASSYRTSGILNEQYF.

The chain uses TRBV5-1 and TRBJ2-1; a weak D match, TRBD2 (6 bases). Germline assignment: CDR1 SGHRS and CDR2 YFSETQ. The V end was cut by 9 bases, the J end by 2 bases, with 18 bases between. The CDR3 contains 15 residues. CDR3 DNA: TGCGCCACTACCTCCACCGCGGGGACCTACAATGAGCAGTTCTTC. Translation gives CATTSTAGTYNEQFF.

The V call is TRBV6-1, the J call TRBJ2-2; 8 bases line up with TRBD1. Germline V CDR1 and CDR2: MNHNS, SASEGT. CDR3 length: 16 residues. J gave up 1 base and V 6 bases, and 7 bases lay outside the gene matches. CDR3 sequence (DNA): TGTGCCAGCAGGGGGGCCGGGACAGGGAACACCGGGGAGCTGTTTTTT. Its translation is CASRGAGTGNTGELFF.

This CDR3 reads CASSEDKGVFF. The CDR3 DNA follows: TGTGCCAGCAGTGAGGACAAGGGGGTGTTCTTC. The chain employs TRBV25-1 and TRBJ2-1, with D possibly TRBD1 on 6 matching bases. The germline V gene encodes CDR1 MGHDK and CDR2 SYGVNS. Trimming left V 3 bases short and J 15 bases short, with 12 bases between. This CDR3 is 11 amino acids long.